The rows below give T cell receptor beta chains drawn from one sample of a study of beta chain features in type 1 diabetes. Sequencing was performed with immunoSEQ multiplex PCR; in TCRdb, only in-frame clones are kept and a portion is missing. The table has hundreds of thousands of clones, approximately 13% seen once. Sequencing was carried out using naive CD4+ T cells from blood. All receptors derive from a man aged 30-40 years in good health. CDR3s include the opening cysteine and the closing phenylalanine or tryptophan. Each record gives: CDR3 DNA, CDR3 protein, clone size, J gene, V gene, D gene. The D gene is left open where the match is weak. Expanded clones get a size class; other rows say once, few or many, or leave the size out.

TGTGCCAGCACCCGTACAGGGGGTGAAGCTTTCTTT | CASTRTGGEAFF | - | TRBJ1-1 | TRBV6-5 | TRBD1
TGTGCCTGGAGTCCGGACAGTTCTGGAAACACCATATATTTT | CAWSPDSSGNTIYF | few | TRBJ1-3 | TRBV30 | -
TGTGCCAGCAGCGGGGCAATGGGAGAGACCCAGTACTTC | CASSGAMGETQYF | few | TRBJ2-5 | TRBV5-6 | -
TGTGCCAGCAACCAGGACGGCCTTAATGAAAAACTGTTTTTT | CASNQDGLNEKLFF | few | TRBJ1-4 | TRBV6-1 | -
TGTGCCAGCAGTCGCACAGGGGCCCAGAACACTGAAGCTTTCTTT | CASSRTGAQNTEAFF | few | TRBJ1-1 | TRBV5-6 | TRBD1
TGTGCCAGCTCACCGTCAGTCTGGGGACAAGAGACCCAGTACTTC | CASSPSVWGQETQYF | few | TRBJ2-5 | TRBV18 | -
TGTGCCAGCAGTTCGGGGCAGGGCCTACGAAATCAGCCCCAGCATTTT | CASSSGQGLRNQPQHF | few | TRBJ1-5 | TRBV27 | -
TGTGCCAGCAGTTACTCGAGGGTCCAGGAGACCCAGTACTTC | CASSYSRVQETQYF | - | TRBJ2-5 | TRBV6-5 | -
TGTGCCAGCACCAACGGGAACCGTCGGGGGACCCAGTACTTC | CASTNGNRRGTQYF | - | TRBJ2-5 | TRBV7-9 | -
TGTGCCTGGGCCCGGGGCCACAATCAGCCCCAGCATTTT | CAWARGHNQPQHF | - | TRBJ1-5 | TRBV30 | -
TGTGCCAGCAGTGAAGCGCTTCGGGGCACTGAAGCTTTCTTT | CASSEALRGTEAFF | - | TRBJ1-1 | TRBV2 | -
TGTGCCAGCAGGACAGTCCCTACCTCCTACAATGAGCAGTTCTTC | CASRTVPTSYNEQFF | - | TRBJ2-1 | TRBV27 | -
TGCGCCAGCAGCCAGGACAGGGCCGAGACCCAGTACTTC | CASSQDRAETQYF | - | TRBJ2-5 | TRBV4-3 | TRBD1
TGCGCCAGCAGCTTATGGCAGGGAGTCGATGAGCAGTTCTTC | CASSLWQGVDEQFF | - | TRBJ2-1 | TRBV5-1 | -
TGTGCCAGCAGCTCACTAGCGGTGCGCACAGATACGCAGTATTTT | CASSSLAVRTDTQYF | - | TRBJ2-3 | TRBV9 | TRBD2
TGTGCCAGCAGCTTAGAGTTTTTGCTAGCCAAAAACATTCAGTACTTC | CASSLEFLLAKNIQYF | - | TRBJ2-4 | TRBV7-2 | -
TGTGCCAGCAGCCGATCAAAGCGGGAGGGCCATGAGCAGTTCTTC | CASSRSKREGHEQFF | once | TRBJ2-1 | TRBV6-5 | TRBD2
TGTGCCAGCAGCACTAGCGGGACTGGGGCCAACGTCCTGACTTTC | CASSTSGTGANVLTF | - | TRBJ2-6 | TRBV7-8 | TRBD2
TGTGCCAGCAGCACCCGGACAGGACCCCCCTATGGCTACACCTTC | CASSTRTGPPYGYTF | few | TRBJ1-2 | TRBV9 | TRBD1
TGTGCCAGCAGCCTTATAGCGGGGCTGAACACCGGGGAGCTGTTTTTT | CASSLIAGLNTGELFF | few | TRBJ2-2 | TRBV14 | TRBD2
TGCGCCAGCAGCCAAGATTTGACTGCTAGCACAGATACGCAGTATTTT | CASSQDLTASTDTQYF | - | TRBJ2-3 | TRBV4-1 | -
TGTGCCACCAGCAGAGAGGGGTATGAGCAGTTCTTC | CATSREGYEQFF | - | TRBJ2-1 | TRBV15 | -
TGTGCCAGCAGCTTCCTCAGGGAAAGGTCCTACGAGCAGTACTTC | CASSFLRERSYEQYF | - | TRBJ2-7 | TRBV11-2 | -
TGTGCCAGCATTGAAGCGGGAGCTAGCACAGATACGCAGTATTTT | CASIEAGASTDTQYF | few | TRBJ2-3 | TRBV25-1 | TRBD2
TGTGCCAGCAGCTTAGCGGGGCAGTCCCAAGAGACCCAGTACTTC | CASSLAGQSQETQYF | - | TRBJ2-5 | TRBV7-2 | -
TGTGCCAGCTCTCAGAGCTCCTACAATGAGCAGTTCTTC | CASSQSSYNEQFF | - | TRBJ2-1 | TRBV18 | -
TGTGCCAGCTCACCATCCGGAGGAGACTATGGCTACACCTTC | CASSPSGGDYGYTF | - | TRBJ1-2 | TRBV18 | -
TGCGCCAGCAGTCAATCGAAGGGGAATAATGAAAAACTGTTTTTT | CASSQSKGNNEKLFF | few | TRBJ1-4 | TRBV23-1 | -
TGTGCCAGCAGCGACACAGATACGCAGTATTTT | CASSDTDTQYF | many | TRBJ2-3 | TRBV7-9 | -
TGTGCCAGCAGCAACCCCTACACCGGGGAGCTGTTTTTT | CASSNPYTGELFF | - | TRBJ2-2 | TRBV7-9 | -
TGTGCCAGCAGCAGTCGGACAGGATCAGATACGCAGTATTTT | CASSSRTGSDTQYF | few | TRBJ2-3 | TRBV7-2 | TRBD1
TGCAGTGCTAGAGTCTCAGAAAAACTGTTTTTT | CSARVSEKLFF | - | TRBJ1-4 | TRBV20-1 | -
TGCAGCGTCTGGGGGCTAGCGGGAGGAAATGAGCAGTTCTTC | CSVWGLAGGNEQFF | - | TRBJ2-1 | TRBV29-1 | TRBD2
TGTGCCTGGAGGACTGGGGGGACTAATGAAAAACTGTTTTTT | CAWRTGGTNEKLFF | - | TRBJ1-4 | TRBV30 | -
TGTGCCAGCAGCCCTAGGACAGGGCAAACCGGGGAGCTGTTTTTT | CASSPRTGQTGELFF | few | TRBJ2-2 | TRBV7-6 | TRBD1
TGTGCCAGCTCACCGGGGTACGAGCAGTACTTC | CASSPGYEQYF | few | TRBJ2-7 | TRBV18 | -
TGCAGCGTTGAGGGACAGGCATCCTACGAGCAGTACTTC | CSVEGQASYEQYF | - | TRBJ2-7 | TRBV29-1 | TRBD1
TGTGCCAGCAGTGAAGACAGAATCACAGATACGCAGTATTTT | CASSEDRITDTQYF | few | TRBJ2-3 | TRBV2 | -
TGTGCCTGGAGTGGTTATCCCAATAATGAAAAACTGTTTTTT | CAWSGYPNNEKLFF | few | TRBJ1-4 | TRBV30 | -
TGTGCCAGCTCAGCACTCCCTCGGGACAGGGGGCAGGGTGGCTACACCTTC | CASSALPRDRGQGGYTF | - | TRBJ1-2 | TRBV18 | TRBD1
TGTGCCAGCAGCTTCACAGGGGGCGTACCAGATACGCAGTATTTT | CASSFTGGVPDTQYF | once | TRBJ2-3 | TRBV6-5 | TRBD1
TGTGCCAGCAGCTCCCAGGGTGGCCAGAGATCTAATGAAAAACTGTTTTTT | CASSSQGGQRSNEKLFF | few | TRBJ1-4 | TRBV7-8 | -
TGCAGCTCTCTCGCGTATAGCGGGAGCACAGATACGCAGTATTTT | CSSLAYSGSTDTQYF | few | TRBJ2-3 | TRBV29-1 | TRBD2